A selection of T cell receptor beta chains follows, all from one sample in a study of blood T cell repertoires in COVID-19. Measured with immunoSEQ multiplex PCR; TCRdb has only the in-frame clones, and not every one. The sample shows about 64,000 clones, about 88% of them seen only once. Input material: PBMCs or T cells enriched from blood (not recorded which). The receptors stem from a woman between 40 and 50 years old who had recovered from COVID-19. The CDR3 runs from the conserved cysteine through the conserved F or W. A D gene is named only where the DNA matches it firmly. Not all rows give a size; the values are once, few, many and, for expanded clones, a class.

size | D | J | V | DNA | CDR3
- | TRBD1 | TRBJ1-2 | TRBV5-5 | TGTGCCAGCAGCATTGGGACAGTAAGCGGCTACACCTTC | CASSIGTVSGYTF
- | - | TRBJ1-5 | TRBV5-1 | TGCGCCAGCAGCTTGGGAGGGGGAAATCAGCCCCAGCATTTT | CASSLGGGNQPQHF
once | TRBD2 | TRBJ2-1 | TRBV9 | TGTGCCAGCAGCGTAGGACGGGGGGGACTAGCGGCTCACAATGAGCAGTTCTTC | CASSVGRGGLAAHNEQFF
- | - | TRBJ1-3 | TRBV6-4 | TGTGCCAGCAGTGACTCAGACAGGTCTTTGGGAAACACCATATATTTT | CASSDSDRSLGNTIYF
few | - | TRBJ2-1 | TRBV11-2 | TGTGCCAGCAGCCCTCTAGGAGGCGTCTACAATGAGCAGTTCTTC | CASSPLGGVYNEQFF
- | - | TRBJ2-2 | TRBV28 | TGTGCCAGCAGTTACCCGCTAGGGACAACGAACACCGGGGAGCTGTTTTTT | CASSYPLGTTNTGELFF
once | - | TRBJ2-1 | TRBV12-3/TRBV12-4 | TGTGCCAGCAGTTTTCTAGATGAGCAGTTCTTC | CASSFLDEQFF
- | - | TRBJ1-2 | TRBV19 | TGTGCCAGTAGTCCAACTAGTTCCCCGTACTTACTATATGGCTACACCTTC | CASSPTSSPYLLYGYTF
once | - | TRBJ1-4 | TRBV7-6 | TGTGCCAGCAGCCAAACGGACCTCAGGGATGAAAAACTGTTTTTT | CASSQTDLRDEKLFF
- | TRBD1 | TRBJ1-2 | TRBV12-3/TRBV12-4 | TGTGCCAGCAATCCAGACAGGGTGGGTGGCTACACCTTC | CASNPDRVGGYTF
- | - | TRBJ1-1 | TRBV27 | TGTGCCAGCAGGTACCAGGGAAGAACTGAAGCTTTCTTT | CASRYQGRTEAFF
- | TRBD2 | TRBJ2-1 | TRBV5-1 | TGCGCCAGCAGCTTGGGTCCGGGGGGGCCATACAATGAGCAGTTCTTC | CASSLGPGGPYNEQFF
- | TRBD1 | TRBJ2-5 | TRBV7-2 | TGTGCCAGCAGCTTCGGTGTAGGGACAGGCGTCCAAGAGACCCAGTACTTC | CASSFGVGTGVQETQYF
once | TRBD1 | TRBJ2-5 | TRBV18 | TGTGCCAGCTCACCATGGACAGGGGTGCAAGAGACCCAGTACTTC | CASSPWTGVQETQYF
- | - | TRBJ1-6 | TRBV5-8 | TGTGCCAGCAGCTTTTTGGAGGGGAGCTCCTATAATTCACCCCTCCACTTT | CASSFLEGSSYNSPLHF
- | - | TRBJ1-1 | TRBV7-9 | TGTGCCAGCAGCTTAGCCTCCACAGTGTATGAAGCTTTCTTT | CASSLASTVYEAFF
- | TRBD1 | TRBJ1-2 | TRBV19 | TGTGCCACCCGCCAAGGGACAGGGCTCTATGGCTACACCTTC | CATRQGTGLYGYTF
few | TRBD1 | TRBJ1-6 | TRBV6-5 | TGTGCCAGCAGCCTGGACAGGGTAAATTCACCCCTCCACTTT | CASSLDRVNSPLHF
- | TRBD1 | TRBJ1-2 | TRBV5-1 | TGCGCCAGCAATTGGGGACAGAATTATGGCTACACCTTC | CASNWGQNYGYTF
- | TRBD1 | TRBJ1-1 | TRBV4-2 | TGTGCCAGCAGCCAAGAATGGCAGGGGGCTAATACTGAAGCTTTCTTT | CASSQEWQGANTEAFF
- | - | TRBJ1-1 | TRBV5-1 | TGCGCCAGCAGCTTGAAAGGGGAATCGAGCACTGAAGCTTTCTTT | CASSLKGESSTEAFF
- | - | TRBJ2-1 | TRBV11-3 | TGTGCCAGCAGTCCATTGATGTCGGACACCTATGACTCCTACAATGAGCAGTTCTTC | CASSPLMSDTYDSYNEQFF
few | TRBD2 | TRBJ2-7 | TRBV5-4 | TGTGCCAGCAGCCACTCGGGACTAGTTATGGGCTACGAGCAGTACTTC | CASSHSGLVMGYEQYF
- | - | TRBJ2-3 | TRBV15 | TGTGCCACCAGCAGGTTATCGTTGGGGGCGCGGAATACGCAGTATTTT | CATSRLSLGARNTQYF
- | TRBD1 | TRBJ1-2 | TRBV10-2 | TGCGCCAGCACCGAAGTAAGGGGTCAGGGGGCTTTCTACACCTTC | CASTEVRGQGAFYTF
- | TRBD1 | TRBJ1-1 | TRBV6-6 | TGTGCCAGCATCCTACGACAGGGGGTAATGAACACTGAAGCTTTCTTT | CASILRQGVMNTEAFF
- | TRBD1 | TRBJ2-7 | TRBV19 | TGTGCCAGTAGTACAGGGGACAGGGCGGTTGGGCAGTACTTC | CASSTGDRAVGQYF
- | - | TRBJ2-2 | TRBV7-9 | TGTGCCAGCAGCCGGCTTCTAGGGGGTGTCACCGGGGAGCTGTTTTTT | CASSRLLGGVTGELFF
few | TRBD1 | TRBJ2-5 | TRBV7-8 | TGTGCCAGCAGCTTAAGGGGGACAGGGAAAGAGACCCAGTACTTC | CASSLRGTGKETQYF
- | - | TRBJ2-1 | TRBV23-1 | TGCGCCAGCAGTCAATCAGGGGGGGCCGGGACTTACAATGAGCAGTTCTTC | CASSQSGGAGTYNEQFF
- | - | TRBJ1-1 | TRBV15 | TGTGCCACCAGCAGAGAGGGGGGAAACACTGAAGCTTTCTTT | CATSREGGNTEAFF
once | - | TRBJ1-3 | TRBV12-3/TRBV12-4 | TGTGCCAGCAGTCCCAGTATACGAAACACCATATATTTT | CASSPSIRNTIYF
- | TRBD1 | TRBJ1-6 | TRBV27 | TGTGCCAGCACCATGGACAGGGGCTATAATTCACCCCTCCACTTT | CASTMDRGYNSPLHF
- | TRBD2 | TRBJ2-5 | TRBV15 | TGTGCCACCAGCGGAGCGGGGGGGGAGACCCAGTACTTC | CATSGAGGETQYF
- | - | TRBJ1-1 | TRBV29-1 | TGCAGCGTTGAGGGCAGTTCTAACACTGAAGCTTTCTTT | CSVEGSSNTEAFF
- | - | TRBJ2-2 | TRBV29-1 | TGCAGCGTTCCGAGGGAGAACACCGGGGAGCTGTTTTTT | CSVPRENTGELFF
- | TRBD2 | TRBJ2-3 | TRBV5-8 | TGTGCCAGCAGCTTATCAAAAGCGGGGGGCACAGATACGCAGTATTTT | CASSLSKAGGTDTQYF
- | TRBD2 | TRBJ2-1 | TRBV15 | TGTGCCACCAGCAGACTAGCGGCCTACAATGAGCAGTTCTTC | CATSRLAAYNEQFF
- | - | TRBJ2-7 | TRBV20-1 | TGCAGTGCACGCCGGGACGAGCAGTACTTC | CSARRDEQYF
- | - | TRBJ2-5 | TRBV9 | TGTGCCAGCAGCGTAGCATCCCATCAAGAGACCCAGTACTTC | CASSVASHQETQYF
- | TRBD1 | TRBJ2-7 | TRBV5-6 | TGTGCCAGCAGCTACCGGACAGGGGGCAGTGACGAGCAGTACTTC | CASSYRTGGSDEQYF
- | - | TRBJ1-2 | TRBV7-8 | TGTGCCAGCAGCTTCCGGGGCTATGGCTACACCTTC | CASSFRGYGYTF
- | - | TRBJ2-1 | TRBV5-6 | TGTGCCAGCACCCATCTCGCGGCAATTACCTACAATGAGCAGTTCTTC | CASTHLAAITYNEQFF
- | - | TRBJ1-3 | TRBV9 | TGTGCCAGCAGCTCGTGGTCCAGCTCTGGAAACACCATATATTTT | CASSSWSSSGNTIYF
few | - | TRBJ2-2 | TRBV5-4 | TGTGCCAGCAGTGGGGAGCCCAACACCGGGGAGCTGTTTTTT | CASSGEPNTGELFF
- | TRBD2 | TRBJ2-1 | TRBV11-3 | TGTGCCAGCAGCTTACCGAGACTAGCGGGGCCCTACAATGAGCAGTTCTTC | CASSLPRLAGPYNEQFF
- | - | TRBJ2-7 | TRBV3-1/TRBV3-2 | TGTGCCAGCACCGCGGGACAGTCTTACGAGCAGTACTTC | CASTAGQSYEQYF
- | - | TRBJ2-2 | TRBV14 | TGTGCCAGCAGTCGATTTCAGGGTGCGGGGACCGGGGAGCTGTTTTTT | CASSRFQGAGTGELFF
- | TRBD1 | TRBJ1-1 | TRBV10-3 | TGTGCCATCAGTGGGGGGACAGGGATAGAGGAAGCTTTCTTT | CAISGGTGIEEAFF
- | - | TRBJ2-3 | TRBV2 | TGTGCCAGCAGGGGGCCCTCCTTCTTCACAGATACGCAGTATTTT | CASRGPSFFTDTQYF
- | - | TRBJ1-2 | TRBV6-5 | TGTGCCAGCAGTTATGTCCAGGACTATGGCTACACCTTC | CASSYVQDYGYTF
- | - | TRBJ1-1 | TRBV13 | TGTGCCAGCAGCTTAAGAACGGGGTGGAATACTGAAGCTTTCTTT | CASSLRTGWNTEAFF
- | TRBD2 | TRBJ2-5 | TRBV5-4 | TGTGCCAGCAGCTTCCCCTTAGCGGGGACCCGGTACCAAGAGACCCAGTACTTC | CASSFPLAGTRYQETQYF